The 32 T cell receptor beta chains below were found in one sample sequenced in a study of vaccination effects on CD4 cells after COVID-19. These receptors are not linked to any known antigen. Expansion with viral peptide pools was applied to antigen-specific CD4+ T cells by the ViraFEST assay prior to sequencing. Isolation of CD4+ T cells took place after about 10 days of culture. A PCR test confirmed that the person had SARS-CoV-2 infection between March and December 2020. Profiling relied on immunoSEQ multiplex PCR, and the TCRdb table lists in-frame clones only, not all of them. The table has under 25,000 clones, less than 85% seen once; the top ten hold less than 50%. The sample consisted of CD4+ T cells from PBMCs cultured with a peptide pool, taken before COVID-19 vaccination. These receptors were obtained from a human donor who had a prior SARS-CoV-2 infection.

The chain employs TRBV18 and TRBJ1-3, with D perhaps TRBD1 (5 bases). Looked up from germline, CDR1 is KGHSH and CDR2 is LQKENI. CDR3 length equals 17 residues. With 4 bases removed from V and 0 bases from J, the gap between germline ends came to 16 bases. CDR3 residues: CASSRGQGPYSGNTIYF. In DNA form, the CDR3 reads TGTGCCAGCTCACGGGGTCAGGGACCTTACTCTGGAAACACCATATATTTT.

The chain uses TRBV5-1 and TRBJ1-3; 9 nucleotides agree with TRBD1. Germline trimming cut 1 base from V and 1 base from J; bases unmatched to any gene: 27. The CDR3 has 24 residues. Germline loops: CDR1 SGHRS, CDR2 YFSETQ. The CDR3 here is CASSLRRHAQHRDREFKSGNTIYF. CDR3 DNA sequence: TGCGCCAGCAGCTTGCGGCGGCACGCTCAACACCGGGACAGGGAATTTAAGTCTGGAAACACCATATATTTT.

V and J are TRBV12-3 or TRBV12-4 and TRBJ1-2, with D possibly TRBD1 on 6 matching bases. V lost 5 bases, J lost 4 bases, and 11 bases lay in between. The CDR3 sequence is 13 residues long. CDR3 amino acids: CASSRTAGYGYTF. In DNA form, the CDR3 reads TGTGCCAGCAGTAGGACAGCGGGCTATGGCTACACCTTC.

The rearrangement uses TRBV5-6 and TRBJ2-1, with D unresolved. The V end lost 0 bases, the J end lost 2 bases, and 3 bases lay between the germline ends. The CDR3 loop spans 13 amino acids. The germline CDR1 and CDR2 sequences are SGHDT and YYEEEE. Here the CDR3 DNA reads TGTGCCAGCAGCTTGGACACCTACAATGAGCAGTTCTTC. Translation: CASSLDTYNEQFF.

The genes are TRBV6-5 and TRBJ1-6; D not resolved. Trimming pared 0 bases from V and 0 bases from J, leaving 6 bases between. The CDR3 extends over 16 amino acids. Looked up from germline, CDR1 is MNHEY and CDR2 is SVGAGI. CDR3 residues: CASSYSRSSYNSPLHF. The CDR3 DNA follows: TGTGCCAGCAGTTACTCAAGGAGCTCCTATAATTCACCCCTCCACTTT.

This rearrangement joins TRBV5-1 to TRBJ2-1; either TRBD1 or TRBD2 may fit D (6 bases each). With 6 bases removed from V and 4 bases from J, the gap between germline ends came to 20 bases. This CDR3 is 16 amino acids long. The germline V gene has CDR1 SGHRS and CDR2 YFSETQ. CDR3 sequence reads: CASNPVGGRPYNEQFF. The CDR3 nucleotides read TGCGCCAGCAATCCCGTAGGGGGGAGGCCTTACAATGAGCAGTTCTTC.

This clone appeared a single time. Germline and junction disagree at one end, which may indicate a read error. The CDR3 nucleotides are TGCGCCAGCAACTTGGGACCGACAAGGGGCACAGATACGCAGTATTTT. It is translated as CASNLGPTRGTDTQYF. The genes are TRBV5-1 and TRBJ2-3; D possibly matches TRBD1 or TRBD2 (5 bases each). CDR3 length: 16 amino acids. CDR1 is SGHRS, CDR2 YFSETQ, per germline.

In its sample, this clone was seen once. The chain recombines TRBV9 with TRBJ2-5; a weak D match, TRBD1 (6 bases). The CDR3 has 15 amino acids. V lost 4 bases and J lost 2, with 15 bases in between. Germline assignment: CDR1 SGDLS and CDR2 YYNGEE. This CDR3 reads CASSSPQGYQETQYF. The CDR3 DNA follows: TGTGCCAGCAGCTCCCCCCAGGGGTATCAAGAGACCCAGTACTTC. Supplemented by reference TRBV9 and TRBJ2-5, the full variable domain reads DSGVTQTPKHLITATGQRVTLRCSPRSGDLSVYWYQQSLDQGLQFLIQYYNGEERAKGNILERFSAQQFPDLHSELNLSSLELGDSALYFCASSSPQGYQETQYFGPGTRLLVL.

V usage is TRBV7-3 and J usage is TRBJ1-6; no reliable D call. With 5 bases removed from V and 5 bases from J, the gap between germline ends came to 10 bases. There are 14 residues in the CDR3. Looked up from germline, CDR1 is SGHTA and CDR2 is FQGTGA. The DNA of the CDR3 is TGTGCCAGCAGCCCTGACGGCAATAATTCACCCCTCCACTTT. It is translated as CASSPDGNNSPLHF.

The gene calls are TRBV18 and TRBJ1-1; TRBD1 matches at 12 bases. From germline, CDR1 is KGHSH and CDR2 LQKENI. The CDR3 sequence is 16 residues long. J was trimmed by 3 bases and V by 5 bases; bases with no gene match: 7. DNA for the CDR3: TGTGCCAGCTCAGAGGGACAGGGGGCATGGCACACTGAAGCTTTCTTT. Protein: CASSEGQGAWHTEAFF.

V usage is TRBV3-1 (or the pseudogene TRBV3-2) and J usage is TRBJ2-1; 11 bases line up with TRBD1. With 4 bases clipped from V and 9 bases from J, the junction kept 2 bases outside the gene matches. The CDR3 is 13 residues long. CDR1 is LGHDT and CDR2 is YNNKEL in the germline V gene (reference sequence). The CDR3 spells CASSPGQGGEQFF. In nucleotides, the CDR3 is TGTGCCAGCAGCCCGGGACAGGGGGGTGAGCAGTTCTTC.

This chain links TRBV5-1 with TRBJ2-5; unclear D gene. Germline V gene lookup returns CDR1 SGHRS and CDR2 YFSETQ. CDR3 length equals 14 residues. With 0 bases removed from V and 3 bases from J, the gap between germline ends came to 9 bases. The DNA of the CDR3 is TGCGCCAGCAGCTTGGGGCCGGTGAAAGAGACCCAGTACTTC. Its protein is CASSLGPVKETQYF.

This chain uses TRBV2 with TRBJ1-5, with D hard to call. The CDR3 extends over 15 amino acids. Germline loops: CDR1 SNHLY, CDR2 FYNNEI. Trimming left V 7 bases short and J 1 base short, with 14 bases between. The chain's CDR3 is CASKEGAGSNQPQHF. CDR3 coding DNA: TGTGCCAGCAAAGAGGGCGCAGGCAGCAATCAGCCCCAGCATTTT.

CDR3: CASSYLAEGGNEQFF. The CDR3 DNA reads TGTGCCAGCAGCTATCTAGCGGAGGGGGGCAATGAGCAGTTCTTC. The chain recombines TRBV7-9 with TRBJ2-1; TRBD2 might be the D (7 bases). V lost 4 bases to trimming and J lost 6 bases, with 16 bases between them. Germline loops: CDR1 SEHNR, CDR2 FQNEAQ (reference sequence). This CDR3 comprises 15 residues.

The chain links TRBV5-4 to TRBJ1-2, with D perhaps matching TRBD1 (6 bases). CDR1 and CDR2 (germline): SGHNT, YYREEE (reference sequence). V was cut by 4 bases and J by 2 bases, with 21 bases left in between. The CDR3 length is 17 residues. DNA for the CDR3: TGTGCCAGCAGCCCGCTCCCACGACAGGAGAAAAACTATGGCTACACCTTC. This gives the protein CASSPLPRQEKNYGYTF.

This clone came up once. The rearrangement links TRBV3-1 (or the pseudogene TRBV3-2) to TRBJ2-5, with a tentative D call TRBD2 (5 bases). V lost 3 bases to trimming and J lost 5 bases, with 13 bases between them. This CDR3 contains 14 residues. Germline V CDR1 and CDR2: LGHDT, YNNKEL (reference sequence). As DNA, the CDR3 is TGTGCCAGCAGCCATGGCGGGCAGAGCGAGACCCAGTACTTC. This translates into CASSHGGQSETQYF.

The chain is built from TRBV9 and TRBJ1-6; D gene ambiguous. V was clipped by 4 bases and J by 13 bases, with 15 bases between them. The V gene's germline CDR1 is SGDLS and CDR2 YYNGEE. The CDR3 consists of 13 residues. CDR3 amino acids: CASSSVVLGPLHF. The CDR3 DNA is TGTGCCAGCAGCTCAGTCGTCCTCGGGCCCCTCCACTTT. The whole variable domain, filled in from reference TRBV9 and TRBJ1-6, reads DSGVTQTPKHLITATGQRVTLRCSPRSGDLSVYWYQQSLDQGLQFLIQYYNGEERAKGNILERFSAQQFPDLHSELNLSSLELGDSALYFCASSSVVLGPLHFGNGTRLTVT.

This chain joins TRBV7-2 and TRBJ1-6; 10 bases fit TRBD1. Looked up from germline, CDR1 is SGHTA and CDR2 is FQGNSA. The CDR3 is made up of 14 amino acids. Trimming removed 5 bases from V and 10 bases from J; junction bases left unmatched: 5. CDR3 loop: CASSRDRGISPLHF. In DNA, the CDR3 is TGTGCCAGCAGCCGGGACAGGGGAATATCACCCCTCCACTTT. Full variable domain (remainder filled in from reference TRBV7-2 and TRBJ1-6): GAGVSQSPSNKVTEKGKDVELRCDPISGHTALYWYRQSLGQGLEFLIYFQGNSAPDKSGLPSDRFSAERTGGSVSTLTIQRTQQEDSAVYLCASSRDRGISPLHFGNGTRLTVT.

This clone was counted only a few times. The chain carries TRBV11-2 and TRBJ2-5; 11 bases agree with TRBD1. This CDR3 spans 15 amino acids. Germline lookup yields CDR1 SGHAT and CDR2 FQNNGV. Trimming took 5 bases from V and 2 from J; bases not matched to a gene: 4. The CDR3 bases are TGTGCCAGCAGCCGGGACAGGGGGTGGCAAGAGACCCAGTACTTC. Its translation is CASSRDRGWQETQYF.

CDR3: CASSLGLGQGDGYTF. In nucleotides, the CDR3 is TGCGCCAGCAGCTTGGGACTCGGGCAGGGCGATGGCTACACCTTC. This rearrangement joins TRBV5-1 to TRBJ1-2; the D gene is possibly TRBD1 (5 bases). The CDR3 covers 15 residues. V was cut by 0 bases and J by 6 bases, with 15 bases left in between. Germline V lookup: CDR1 SGHRS, CDR2 YFSETQ.

This rearrangement joins TRBV24-1 to TRBJ2-2; D may match TRBD1 or TRBD2 (6 bases each). The V gene lost 4 bases and the J gene lost 5 bases, with 16 bases spanning the gap. Germline CDR1 is KGHDR and CDR2 is SFDVKD. The CDR3 runs 16 residues. The DNA of the CDR3 is TGTGCCACCAGTGAGGGGCGGTGGAGGGGGACCGGGGAGCTGTTTTTT. Protein: CATSEGRWRGTGELFF.

This chain connects TRBV11-3 to TRBJ2-5, with 11 nucleotides matching TRBD2. Germline-derived CDR1 and CDR2 are SGHNT and YENEEA. There are 15 residues in the CDR3. With 6 bases clipped from V and 3 bases from J, the junction kept 6 bases outside the gene matches. The CDR3 nucleotides are TGTGCCAGCAGGGCCGGGACTAGCGGAAAAGAGACCCAGTACTTC. The encoded protein is CASRAGTSGKETQYF.

This chain uses TRBV11-2 with TRBJ2-5; 10 positions agree with TRBD1. From germline, CDR1 is SGHAT and CDR2 FQNNGV. CDR3 length: 14 amino acids. Trimming at V came to 4 bases and at J to 5 bases, leaving 4 bases not matched to a gene. DNA for the CDR3: TGTGCCAGCAGCTGGAGGGGACAGGGGGAGACCCAGTACTTC. Its protein is CASSWRGQGETQYF.

The rearrangement uses TRBV7-9 and TRBJ1-2; D possibly corresponds to TRBD1 (5 bases). The CDR3 covers 14 residues. Germline V gene sequence: CDR1 SEHNR, CDR2 FQNEAQ (reference sequence). Trimming pared 5 bases from V and 1 base from J, leaving 11 bases between. The CDR3 spells CASSSRQNNYGYTF. The CDR3 DNA is TGTGCCAGCAGCAGCCGACAGAATAACTATGGCTACACCTTC.

This clone has more than one count but fewer than ten. The rearrangement joins TRBV7-9 to TRBJ1-3, with D possibly being TRBD1 (6 bases). This CDR3 is 16 amino acids long. CDR1 SEHNR and CDR2 FQNEAQ come from the germline V gene (reference sequence). The V end was cut by 5 bases, the J end by 4 bases, with 18 bases between. The CDR3 region has the DNA TGTGCCAGCAGCCCCCCACCTCGACAGGCCGGAAACACCATATATTTT. It yields the protein CASSPPPRQAGNTIYF. The complete variable domain, with remaining parts taken from reference TRBV7-9 and TRBJ1-3, reads DTGVSQNPRHKITKRGQNVTFRCDPISEHNRLYWYRQTLGQGPEFLTYFQNEAQLEKSRLLSDRFSAERPKGSFSTLEIQRTEQGDSAMYLCASSPPPRQAGNTIYFGEGSWLTVV.

This chain links TRBV9 with TRBJ2-3, with D perhaps being TRBD1 or TRBD2 (5 bases each). There are 15 residues in the CDR3. Trimming took off 4 bases at V and 0 bases at J, with 12 bases between the two ends. Germline V lookup: CDR1 SGDLS, CDR2 YYNGEE. CDR3 protein: CASSPTGDSTDTQYF. CDR3 nucleotides: TGTGCCAGCAGCCCCACCGGGGACAGCACAGATACGCAGTATTTT.

This chain joins TRBV7-2 and TRBJ2-1; 7 nucleotides agree with TRBD2. V shed 7 bases, J shed 2 bases, and the junction held 11 bases outside the gene matches. Per the germline V gene, CDR1 is SGHTA and CDR2 is FQGNSA. This CDR3 has 16 amino acids. The CDR3: CASIRWGGITYNEQFF. As DNA, the CDR3 is TGTGCCAGCATTCGATGGGGGGGTATAACCTACAATGAGCAGTTCTTC.

The rearrangement links TRBV2 to TRBJ1-2; possibly TRBD1 for D (5 bases). The CDR3 runs 14 residues. V shed 1 base and J shed 6 bases, with 12 bases lying between them. Per the germline V gene, CDR1 is SNHLY and CDR2 is FYNNEI. In DNA form, the CDR3 reads TGTGCCAGCAGTGAAGTCCGATGGGGGAATGGCTACACCTTC. Translation gives CASSEVRWGNGYTF. The variable domain in full, completed from reference TRBV2 and TRBJ1-2, reads EPEVTQTPSHQVTQMGQEVILRCVPISNHLYFYWYRQILGQKVEFLVSFYNNEISEKSEIFDDQFSVERPDGSNFTLKIRSTKLEDSAMYFCASSEVRWGNGYTFGSGTRLTVV.

The chain employs TRBV2 and TRBJ1-1; TRBD1 agrees at 7 bases. Germline V CDR1 and CDR2: SNHLY, FYNNEI. The CDR3 sequence is 15 residues long. V trimming: 2 bases; J trimming: 1 base; junction bases outside the gene matches: 4. This chain's CDR3 is CASSELPGGNTEAFF. Written as DNA, the CDR3 is TGTGCCAGCAGTGAATTGCCAGGGGGGAACACTGAAGCTTTCTTT.

This clone was seen a single time. CDR3 DNA sequence: TGTGCCAGCATAGGGGGGGATGACTATGGCTACACCTTC. It yields the protein CASIGGDDYGYTF. The rearrangement links TRBV6-6 to TRBJ1-2, with a possible D match to TRBD1 (6 bases). The ends were cut back, 7 bases at V and 3 bases at J, with 12 bases in the middle. The CDR3 sequence is 13 residues long. The germline V gene has CDR1 MNHNY and CDR2 SVGAGI (reference sequence).

The gene calls are TRBV4-1 and TRBJ2-1; 11 bases line up with TRBD2. V gave up 1 base and J gave up 4 bases; unmatched junction bases: 9. Germline V CDR1 and CDR2: MGHRA, YSYEKL. The CDR3 sequence is 18 residues long. The DNA of the CDR3 is TGCGCCAGCAGCCAAGGACTAACGGGACTAGCGGTATACAATGAGCAGTTCTTC. Protein product: CASSQGLTGLAVYNEQFF.

This clone was found once. CDR3 DNA sequence: TGTGCCAGCAGTTTATATCTCGGGAGCTATGGCTACACCTTC. Its protein is CASSLYLGSYGYTF. The chain has TRBV28 and TRBJ1-2; D unresolved. The germline CDR1 and CDR2 sequences are MDHEN and SYDVKM. The CDR3 length is 14 residues. V lost 1 base, J lost 4 bases, and 10 bases lay in between.